This note documents a single T cell receptor beta chain sequence. Germline V gene data show CDR1 as SGHDT and CDR2 as YYEEEE. The CDR3 runs 14 residues. V was pared by 0 bases and J by 6 bases, with 2 bases of the junction left unmatched. The entirety of the isolated RNA underwent reverse transcription, so expressed TCRB transcripts were sequenced. Regulatory, naive and central memory T cell samples averaged about 3.57 million reads. Measured with immunoSEQ multiplex PCR; TCRdb has only the in-frame clones, and not every one. This table has about 900,000 clones, around a sixth appearing once. The sample belongs to a study of beta chain features in type 1 diabetes.

The sample consisted of naive CD4+ T cells from blood. V usage is TRBV5-6 and J usage is TRBJ2-7, with TRBD1 identical over 11 bases. This sequence originates from a woman aged 18-29 years in good health. The CDR3 sequence: CASSLGTGGREQYF. CDR3 DNA: TGTGCCAGCAGCTTGGGGACAGGGGGCCGCGAGCAGTACTTC.